The source of this T cell receptor beta chain is a study of blood T cell repertoires in COVID-19. About the study: Samples came from the United States, Italy and Spain, spanning acute and convalescent COVID-19. T cells, B-cell-depleted T cells, or PBMCs supplied cDNA or gDNA.

After removal of 6 bases from V and 6 bases from J, the junction contained 7 bases not matched to a gene. This CDR3 is 15 amino acids long. Germline CDR1 and CDR2: MNHEY and SVGAGI. In the study's own analysis: Scientists estimated how many nucleated cells there were by amplifying reference gene primers. The data were produced by immunoSEQ multiplex PCR, yet TCRdb's version contains in-frame clones alone and is incomplete. The V and J calls and clone size are taken from that table; D and trimming were inferred from the DNA. This table has around 100,000 clones, roughly nine tenths appearing once. V and J are TRBV6-5 and TRBJ2-1, with 11 bases fitting TRBD2. The sequenced material came from peripheral blood. This clonotype was obtained from a man in his forties or fifties with active COVID-19. For the CDR3, the DNA is TGTGCCAGCAGGGTTACTAGCGGGAGTATCAATGAGCAGTTCTTC. It translates to CASRVTSGSINEQFF.